The sequence of this T cell receptor (beta chain) was determined in a study of tumor and adjacent non-tumor tissue in lung cancer. As for the study in general: Patients were aged about 30 to 85, some 10 men and roughly five women, stage I to III.

The library came from three nested PCR rounds adapted from ARM-PCR protocols. Using its own MiXCR run on the multiplex PCR reads, TCRdb lists one record per CDR3 protein. The sample holds over 60,000 distinct CDR3 sequences, about three quarters seen once. This sample's RNA came from whole unsorted tissue. Newly diagnosed lung cancer patients had thoracic surgery in China, August–late 2014, without prior chemotherapy. Specimen: lung tumor tissue. This receptor was obtained from a man aged 55 to 70 with non-small cell lung cancer.

CDR3 sequence (DNA): TGCAGCGTTGAAGATGGACTAGCGGGAGGTCGGGGAGATGAGCAGTTCTTC. It yields the protein CSVEDGLAGGRGDEQFF. V and J are TRBV29-1 and TRBJ2-1, with TRBD2 identical over 14 bases. This CDR3 contains 17 residues. CDR1 is SQVTM and CDR2 is ANQGSEA in the germline V gene. After removal of 0 bases from V and 8 bases from J, the junction contained 9 bases not matched to a gene.